The clone carrying this T cell receptor (beta chain) occurred a few times. No antigen is known for it. These data come from a study of tumor-infiltrating T cells and Merkel cell polyomavirus. Study-level information: CD8+ T cells recognized the Merkel cell polyomavirus KLL epitope. Broader study findings: Patients having roughly 5-110 rather than 0-3 KLL-specific tumor clonotypes survived MCC longer. Responses to Merkel cell polyomavirus epitopes besides one were not studied. Largely private KLL-specific TRB repertoires had one clonotype shared by two patients.

Produced via immunoSEQ multiplex PCR; TCRdb's table is partial and in-frame only. The sample yields 24,000 or so clones, about 85% seen once. Robust Merkel cell polyomavirus Large T antigen positivity by immunohistochemistry was seen in all patients' tumors. The source material was lymph node tissue. This receptor was taken from a man aged 45 to 65 with Merkel cell carcinoma.

CDR3 loop: CASSYSEGTEAFF. The CDR3 DNA is TGTGCCAGCAGTTACTCCGAGGGCACTGAAGCTTTCTTT. This chain uses TRBV6-5 with TRBJ1-1; D uncertain. This CDR3 is built from 13 residues. Looked up from germline, CDR1 is MNHEY and CDR2 is SVGAGI. V was pared by 0 bases and J by 4 bases, with 6 bases between.